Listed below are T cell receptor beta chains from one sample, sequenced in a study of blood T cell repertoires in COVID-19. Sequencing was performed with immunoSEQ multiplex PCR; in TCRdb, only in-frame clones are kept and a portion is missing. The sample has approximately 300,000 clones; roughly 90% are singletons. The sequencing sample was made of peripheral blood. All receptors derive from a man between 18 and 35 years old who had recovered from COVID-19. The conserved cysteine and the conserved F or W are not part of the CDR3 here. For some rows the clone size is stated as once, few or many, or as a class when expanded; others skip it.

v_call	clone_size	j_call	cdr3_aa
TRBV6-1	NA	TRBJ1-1	ASSEAGGLPSTEAF
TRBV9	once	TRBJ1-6	ASSVEGGQAPLH
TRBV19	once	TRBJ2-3	ASSMGDTQY
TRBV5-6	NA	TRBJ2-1	ASSSTSGSSRF
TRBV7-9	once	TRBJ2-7	ASSLATGVEQY
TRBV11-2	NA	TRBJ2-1	ASSTARLATYNEQF
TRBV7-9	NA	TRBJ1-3	ASSLVVVRAASGNTIY
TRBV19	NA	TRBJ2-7	ASSRGQGPSYEQY
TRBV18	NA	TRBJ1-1	ASSPQTGTDTEAF
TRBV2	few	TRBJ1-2	ASKRLGNGYYGYT
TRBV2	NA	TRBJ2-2	ASSEGWQGRDTGELF
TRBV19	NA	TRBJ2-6	ASSKGGRPSSGANVLT
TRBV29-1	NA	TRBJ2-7	SVLYYEQY
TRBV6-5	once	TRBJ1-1	ASSSLRTRGGTEAF
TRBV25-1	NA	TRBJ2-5	ASSDHTALYQETQY
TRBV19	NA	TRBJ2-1	ASSIVPSGGYNEQF
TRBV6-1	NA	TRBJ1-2	ASSESGDRADGYT
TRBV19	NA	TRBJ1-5	ASSIYPDRGYSNQPQH
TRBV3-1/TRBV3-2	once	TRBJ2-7	ASSPTLGEQY
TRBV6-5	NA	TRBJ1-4	ASSYGPEREKLF
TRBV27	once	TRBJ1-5	ASSYRDGQPQH
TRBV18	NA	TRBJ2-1	ASSRRGLAGNEQF
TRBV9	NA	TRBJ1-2	ASSVGAGANYGYT
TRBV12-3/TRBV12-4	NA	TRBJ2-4	ASSPDSGNIQY
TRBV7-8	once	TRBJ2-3	ASSPPSGNTDTQY
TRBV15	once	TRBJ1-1	ATSSWDSYYTEAF
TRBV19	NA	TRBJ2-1	ASSIAGGSLGNEQF
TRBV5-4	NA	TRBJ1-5	ASSLTGASAQPQH
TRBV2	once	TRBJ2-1	ASSHRTSGGANEQF
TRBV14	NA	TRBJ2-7	ASSHWDRVYEQY
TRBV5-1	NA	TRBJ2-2	ASSSRGLNTGELF
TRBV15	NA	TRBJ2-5	ATSRERGKETQY
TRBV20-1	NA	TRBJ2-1	SASNSGGASSYNEQF
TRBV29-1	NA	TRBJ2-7	SVVRAQTYEQY
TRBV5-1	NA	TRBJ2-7	ASSLGLAGEAYEQY
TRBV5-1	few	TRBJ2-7	ASSSDFFADRGDPYEQY
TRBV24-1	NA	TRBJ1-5	ATSDLGQPQH
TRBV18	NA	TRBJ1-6	ASSKNGNLNSPLH
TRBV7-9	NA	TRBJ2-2	ASSVIGQGAGELF
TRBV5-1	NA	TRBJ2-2	ASSLRGQGSTGELF
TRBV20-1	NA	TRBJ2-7	SAVREHEQY
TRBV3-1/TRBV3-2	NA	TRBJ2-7	ASSQEGGAYEQY
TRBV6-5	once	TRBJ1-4	ASSPGYATNEKLF
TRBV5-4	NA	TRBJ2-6	ASSPGQIGSGANVLT
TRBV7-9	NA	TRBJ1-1	ASSLTGDTEAF
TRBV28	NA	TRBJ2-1	ASSHVGTSGVSSYNEQF
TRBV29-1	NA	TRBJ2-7	SVRQTYEQY
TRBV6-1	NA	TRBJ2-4	ASSGGTSGSENIQY
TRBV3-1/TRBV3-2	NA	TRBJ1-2	ASSPGTGYGYT
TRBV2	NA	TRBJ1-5	ASSIGPRQGSNQPQH
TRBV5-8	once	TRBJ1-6	ASSLDQITDNSPLH
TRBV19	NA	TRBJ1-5	ASSIEGTAYQPQH
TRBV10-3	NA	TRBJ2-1	AISELAGDNEQF
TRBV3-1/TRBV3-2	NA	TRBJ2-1	ASSPSFSGGAGEQF
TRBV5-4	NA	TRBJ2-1	ASSLAGASGGGDYNEQF
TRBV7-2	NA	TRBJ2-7	ASSFYRGSYEQY
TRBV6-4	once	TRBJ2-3	ASSGGLSSTDTQY
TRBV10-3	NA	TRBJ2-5	AISESTTAQY
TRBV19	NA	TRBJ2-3	ASSIGLAVSTDTQY